Below, 27 T cell receptor beta chains from the same sample are listed, as sequenced in a study of cytomegalovirus exposure and HLA in healthy donors. The PCR made use of 60 Vbeta and 13 Jbeta primers. Profiling relied on immunoSEQ multiplex PCR, and the TCRdb table lists in-frame clones only, not all of them. The sample records about 190,000 clones, roughly 86% being singletons. Sequenced input: PBMCs. These receptors came from a man aged 35 to 55 in good health and CMV-seropositive.

The chain is built from TRBV6-6 and TRBJ2-3; 8 bases align to TRBD2. Unmatched junction bases numbered 4, after V lost 0 bases and J lost 8 bases. CDR1 MNHNY and CDR2 SVGAGI come from the germline V gene (reference sequence). The CDR3 spans 14 residues. The CDR3 reads CASSYSTGGGTQYF. In DNA form, the CDR3 reads TGTGCCAGCAGTTACTCGACCGGGGGGGGTACGCAGTATTTT.

The chain has TRBV15 and TRBJ2-4; D is uncertain. CDR1 and CDR2 (germline): LNHNV, YYDKDF (reference sequence). Trimming stripped 3 bases from V and 0 bases from J, with 12 bases between. This CDR3 has 16 residues. This chain's CDR3 is CATSSSSSLAKNIQYF. CDR3 DNA: TGTGCCACCAGCAGTTCTTCCAGTCTAGCCAAAAACATTCAGTACTTC.

The rearrangement joins TRBV5-4 to TRBJ2-7, with D perhaps TRBD2 (6 bases). Germline-derived CDR1 and CDR2 are SGHNT and YYREEE (reference sequence). This CDR3 is built from 14 residues. V was shortened by 4 bases and J by 2 bases, with 13 bases between the two germline ends. The CDR3 here is CASSPRGGAYEQYF. CDR3 sequence (DNA): TGTGCCAGCAGCCCGCGCGGCGGGGCCTACGAGCAGTACTTC. Together with reference TRBV5-4 and TRBJ2-7, the CDR3 gives the full variable domain: ETGVTQSPTHLIKTRGQQVTLRCSSQSGHNTVSWYQQALGQGPQFIFQYYREEENGRGNFPPRFSGLQFPNYSSELNVNALELDDSALYLCASSPRGGAYEQYFGPGTRLTVT.

The chain carries TRBV11-2 and TRBJ2-7; perhaps TRBD2 as D (6 bases). CDR1 and CDR2 (germline): SGHAT, FQNNGV. With 3 bases removed from V and 0 bases from J, the gap between germline ends came to 9 bases. This CDR3 comprises 14 residues. This CDR3 is CASSLGGNSYEQYF. DNA of the CDR3: TGTGCCAGCAGCTTGGGGGGAAACTCCTACGAGCAGTACTTC.

This clone was observed a handful of times. Here the CDR3 DNA reads TGTGCCAGTAGTACCGGCTGGGGGGGGGCGCATGGCTACACCTTC. Protein product: CASSTGWGGAHGYTF. The rearrangement joins TRBV19 to TRBJ1-2, with a possible D match to TRBD1 (6 bases). Trimming left V 4 bases short and J 6 bases short, with 18 bases between. Per germline, CDR1 LNHDA and CDR2 SQIVND (reference sequence). The CDR3 has 15 amino acids. Filled out from reference TRBV19 and TRBJ1-2, the complete variable domain reads DGGITQSPKYLFRKEGQNVTLSCEQNLNHDAMYWYRQDPGQGLRLIYYSQIVNDFQKGDIAEGYSVSREKKESFPLTVTSAQKNPTAFYLCASSTGWGGAHGYTFGSGTRLTVV.

The chain combines TRBV15 with TRBJ1-1, with D perhaps matching TRBD1 (5 bases). CDR1 and CDR2 from the germline V gene are LNHNV and YYDKDF (reference sequence). The CDR3 has 15 residues. Trimming took off 5 bases at V and 5 bases at J, with 18 bases between the two ends. In DNA form, the CDR3 reads TGTGCCACCAGCCCAGAACGGGGGGGGTGGACTGAAGCTTTCTTT. Translation: CATSPERGGWTEAFF.

This chain links TRBV6-6 with TRBJ1-2; D may be TRBD1 (6 bases). The CDR3 extends over 11 amino acids. Looked up from germline, CDR1 is MNHNY and CDR2 is SVGAGI (reference sequence). Trimming stripped 5 bases from V and 8 bases from J, with 9 bases between. The CDR3 sequence: CASSERGGYTF. The CDR3 DNA sequence: TGTGCCAGCAGTGAAAGGGGGGGCTACACCTTC.

The gene calls are TRBV6-5 and TRBJ2-2; 7 bases line up with TRBD2. CDR3 length equals 15 residues. V shed 10 bases, J shed 3 bases, and the junction held 11 bases outside the gene matches. CDR1 is MNHEY and CDR2 is SVGAGI in the germline V gene. CDR3 sequence (DNA): TGTGCCACCCCGGGGGGTATTGTGGACACCGGGGAGCTGTTTTTT. It specifies CATPGGIVDTGELFF.

V is TRBV4-1 and J is TRBJ1-5, with a weak D call TRBD1 (5 bases). CDR1 and CDR2 (germline): MGHRA, YSYEKL. The CDR3 spans 16 residues. Between the trimmed V and J ends, which lost 4 bases and 0 bases, there was a span of 13 bases. The CDR3 DNA sequence: TGCGCCAGCAGCCCGTTGACAGATTATAGCAATCAGCCCCAGCATTTT. Translation gives CASSPLTDYSNQPQHF.

The chain uses TRBV27 and TRBJ2-2, with 7 bases lining up with TRBD1. This CDR3 has 17 residues. V was clipped by 5 bases and J by 0 bases; unmatched bases: 9. The germline V gene has CDR1 MNHEY and CDR2 SMNVEV (reference sequence). The CDR3 loop is CASSESPGTANTGELFF. CDR3 DNA sequence: TGTGCCAGCAGTGAATCACCCGGGACAGCGAACACCGGGGAGCTGTTTTTT.

V usage is TRBV7-9 and J usage is TRBJ2-3; 11 positions agree with TRBD2. With 1 base clipped from V and 6 bases from J, the junction kept 6 bases outside the gene matches. CDR1 and CDR2 (germline): SEHNR, FQNEAQ (reference sequence). The CDR3 has 16 residues. The CDR3 spells CASSLVLAGGKDTQYF. The CDR3, as DNA: TGTGCCAGCAGCTTAGTCCTAGCGGGGGGCAAGGATACGCAGTATTTT.

This rearrangement joins TRBV18 to TRBJ1-1; D not resolved. The CDR3 sequence is 13 residues long. The germline CDR1 and CDR2 sequences are KGHSH and LQKENI. V dropped 2 bases and J dropped 1 base, with 5 bases sitting between them. This CDR3 is CASSPWPNTEAFF. The CDR3 bases are TGTGCCAGCTCACCATGGCCGAACACTGAAGCTTTCTTT. Complete variable domain (other parts from reference TRBV18 and TRBJ1-1): NAGVMQNPRHLVRRRGQEARLRCSPMKGHSHVYWYRQLPEEGLKFMVYLQKENIIDESGMPKERFSAEFPKEGPSILRIQQVVRGDSAAYFCASSPWPNTEAFFGQGTRLTVV.

This chain connects TRBV28 to TRBJ1-2; 9 bases line up with TRBD1. CDR1 and CDR2 (germline): MDHEN, SYDVKM. There are 13 residues in the CDR3. The J segment lost 6 bases and the V segment lost 6 bases, leaving 5 bases of the junction unmatched. The CDR3: CASSPGQGNGYTF. Written as DNA, the CDR3 is TGTGCCAGCAGCCCTGGACAGGGGAATGGCTACACCTTC.

V is TRBV27 and J is TRBJ2-7; 9 bases are shared with TRBD2. This CDR3 is 16 amino acids long. Germline-derived CDR1 and CDR2 are MNHEY and SMNVEV (reference sequence). Unmatched junction bases numbered 6, after V lost 0 bases and J lost 3 bases. The CDR3 region has the DNA TGTGCCAGCAGTTTATCCGCTAGCGGGGCCCTCTACGAGCAGTACTTC. Encoded protein: CASSLSASGALYEQYF.

Regarding this clone: Other DNA sequences within the sample encode an identical CDR3. V usage is TRBV5-1 and J usage is TRBJ2-7; no clear D. The CDR3 consists of 13 residues. V dropped 0 bases and J dropped 2 bases, with 6 bases sitting between them. Per germline, CDR1 SGHRS and CDR2 YFSETQ. The CDR3 DNA sequence: TGCGCCAGCAGCTTGGAACTTACCTACGAGCAGTACTTC. It specifies CASSLELTYEQYF. Looking up the rest from reference TRBV5-1 and TRBJ2-7 gives the full variable domain: KAGVTQTPRYLIKTRGQQVTLSCSPISGHRSVSWYQQTPGQGLQFLFEYFSETQRNKGNFPGRFSGRQFSNSRSEMNVSTLELGDSALYLCASSLELTYEQYFGPGTRLTVT.

The V call is TRBV4-2, the J call TRBJ1-1; a possible D gene is TRBD1 (5 bases). Trimming removed 1 base from V and 5 bases from J, with 8 bases in between. This CDR3 spans 13 amino acids. Looked up from germline, CDR1 is LGHNA and CDR2 is YNFKEQ. CDR3 sequence (DNA): TGTGCCAGCAGCCAAGGGGGACTGACTGAAGCTTTCTTT. This translates into CASSQGGLTEAFF.

This clone was found once. This chain joins TRBV5-1 and TRBJ2-6; possibly TRBD1 for D (5 bases). The CDR3 totals 16 residues. V shed 4 bases and J shed 0 bases, with 11 bases lying between them. Germline V gene data show CDR1 as SGHRS and CDR2 as YFSETQ. The CDR3 loop is CASSLVQASGANVLTF. The DNA of the CDR3 is TGCGCCAGCAGCCTAGTACAGGCCTCTGGGGCCAACGTCCTGACTTTC.

The J gene is TRBJ2-7, the V gene TRBV10-3, with D perhaps TRBD2 (6 bases). The ends were cut back, 0 bases at V and 3 bases at J, with 12 bases in the middle. The CDR3 runs 15 residues. Germline V lookup: CDR1 ENHRY, CDR2 SYGVKD. The CDR3 nucleotides are TGTGCCATCAGTGAGTCCGGAGGGAGAGTCTACGAGCAGTACTTC. Encoded protein: CAISESGGRVYEQYF.

V is TRBV21-1 and J is TRBJ1-1; the tabulated D call, TRBD1, remains unverified against the DNA. TRBV21-1 is designated a pseudogene. This CDR3 is 15 amino acids long. CDR3 residues: CASPYRGPRRREAFF. CDR3 bases: TGTGCCAGCCCTTACAGGGGCCCCCGGAGGCGTGAAGCTTTCTTT.

The chain links TRBV6-5 to TRBJ2-1; D gene ambiguous. The ends were cut back, 4 bases at V and 6 bases at J, with 13 bases in the middle. Germline CDR1 reads MNHEY; CDR2 reads SVGAGI. The CDR3 consists of 14 residues. CDR3 DNA sequence: TGTGCCAGCAGTTTAAACACGGGTTCCAATGAGCAGTTCTTC. Translated, it gives CASSLNTGSNEQFF.

The rearrangement uses TRBV2 and TRBJ1-1; D is uncertain. The germline V and J ends were trimmed by 6 bases and 8 bases, with 7 bases remaining between them. Germline V gene lookup returns CDR1 SNHLY and CDR2 FYNNEI. This CDR3 spans 10 amino acids. The CDR3 reads CASSTSEAFF. CDR3 DNA sequence: TGTGCCAGCAGCACTTCGGAAGCTTTCTTT.

J is TRBJ2-5 and V is TRBV7-3; tentative D call: TRBD1 (5 bases). The CDR3 length is 13 residues. Germline CDR1 SGHTA, CDR2 FQGTGA. Trimming cost V 5 bases and J 2 bases, with 9 bases left between them. The CDR3: CASSTGSQETQYF. As DNA, the CDR3 is TGTGCCAGCAGCACAGGCTCGCAAGAGACCCAGTACTTC.

This chain uses TRBV15 with TRBJ1-2, with unresolved D. The CDR3 extends over 14 amino acids. Trimming pared 0 bases from V and 4 bases from J, leaving 9 bases between. Germline CDR1 LNHNV, CDR2 YYDKDF (reference sequence). The CDR3 here is CATSRDPGRYGYTF. The CDR3 DNA reads TGTGCCACCAGCAGAGATCCGGGTCGCTATGGCTACACCTTC.

The J gene is TRBJ2-1, the V gene TRBV5-5; 8 bases match TRBD2. The CDR3 loop spans 17 amino acids. V was clipped by 0 bases and J by 8 bases; unmatched bases: 13. Germline lookup yields CDR1 SGHKS and CDR2 YYEKEE (reference sequence). Here the CDR3 reads CASSLEPGRTSRHEQFF. For the CDR3, the DNA is TGTGCCAGCAGCTTGGAGCCGGGCAGGACTAGCAGGCATGAGCAGTTCTTC.

V and J are TRBV7-9 and TRBJ2-7; 9 nucleotides agree with TRBD1. CDR1 and CDR2 (germline): SEHNR, FQNEAQ (reference sequence). V shed 4 bases, J shed 2 bases, and the junction held 3 bases outside the gene matches. The CDR3 extends over 14 amino acids. CDR3 DNA: TGTGCCAGCAGCTCCGGACAGGGGCCCTACGAGCAGTACTTC. This codes for CASSSGQGPYEQYF.

This rearrangement joins TRBV25-1 to TRBJ1-4; the D gene is possibly TRBD1 (5 bases). From germline, CDR1 is MGHDK and CDR2 SYGVNS. V lost 1 base and J 3 bases, leaving 12 bases between the germline ends. The CDR3 has 16 residues. The CDR3, as DNA: TGTGCCAGCAGTGAATTGGGGACTATAGCTAATGAAAAACTGTTTTTT. Translating it yields CASSELGTIANEKLFF.

The CDR3 here is CASSAKTGDQPQHF. CDR3 bases: TGTGCCAGCAGTGCCAAGACAGGGGATCAGCCCCAGCATTTT. The rearrangement links TRBV28 to TRBJ1-5, with TRBD1 matching 8 bases. Germline V lookup: CDR1 MDHEN, CDR2 SYDVKM. The CDR3 is made up of 14 amino acids. V shed 5 bases and J 5 bases; nucleotides not matched to a gene: 5.